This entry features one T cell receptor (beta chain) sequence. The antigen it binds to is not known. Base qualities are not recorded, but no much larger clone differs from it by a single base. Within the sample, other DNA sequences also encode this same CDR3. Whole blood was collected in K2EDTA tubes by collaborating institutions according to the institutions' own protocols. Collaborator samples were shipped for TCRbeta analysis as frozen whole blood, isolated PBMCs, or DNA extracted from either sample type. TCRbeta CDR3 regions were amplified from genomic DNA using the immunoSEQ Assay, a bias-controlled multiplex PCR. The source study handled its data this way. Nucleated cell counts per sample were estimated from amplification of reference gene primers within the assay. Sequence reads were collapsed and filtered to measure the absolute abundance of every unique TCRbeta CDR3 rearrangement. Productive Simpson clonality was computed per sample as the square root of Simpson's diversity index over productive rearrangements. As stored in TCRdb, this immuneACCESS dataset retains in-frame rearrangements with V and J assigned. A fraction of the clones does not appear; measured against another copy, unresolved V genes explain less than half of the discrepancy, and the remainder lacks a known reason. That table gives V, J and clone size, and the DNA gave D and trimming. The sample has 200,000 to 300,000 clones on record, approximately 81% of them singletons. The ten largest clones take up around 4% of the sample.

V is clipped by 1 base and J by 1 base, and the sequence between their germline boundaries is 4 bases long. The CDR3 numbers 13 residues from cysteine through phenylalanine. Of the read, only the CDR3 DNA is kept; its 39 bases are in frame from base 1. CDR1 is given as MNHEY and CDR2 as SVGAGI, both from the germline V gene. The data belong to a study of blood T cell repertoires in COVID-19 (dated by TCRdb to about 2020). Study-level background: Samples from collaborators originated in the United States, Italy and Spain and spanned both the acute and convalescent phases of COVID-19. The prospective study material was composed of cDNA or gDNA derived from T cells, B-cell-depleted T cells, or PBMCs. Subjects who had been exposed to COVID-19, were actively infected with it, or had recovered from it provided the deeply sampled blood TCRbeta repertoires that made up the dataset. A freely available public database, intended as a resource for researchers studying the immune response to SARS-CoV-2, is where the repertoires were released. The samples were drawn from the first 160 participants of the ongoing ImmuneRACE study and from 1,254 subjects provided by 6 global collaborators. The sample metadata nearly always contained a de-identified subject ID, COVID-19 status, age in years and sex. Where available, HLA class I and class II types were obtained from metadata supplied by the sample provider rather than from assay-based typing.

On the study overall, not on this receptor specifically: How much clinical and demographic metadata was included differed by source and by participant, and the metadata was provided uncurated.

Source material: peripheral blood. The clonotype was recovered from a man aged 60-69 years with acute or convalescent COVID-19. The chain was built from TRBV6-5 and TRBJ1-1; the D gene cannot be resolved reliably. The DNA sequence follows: TGTGCCAGCAGTTACTACGGGAACACTGAAGCTTTCTTT. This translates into CASSYYGNTEAFF.